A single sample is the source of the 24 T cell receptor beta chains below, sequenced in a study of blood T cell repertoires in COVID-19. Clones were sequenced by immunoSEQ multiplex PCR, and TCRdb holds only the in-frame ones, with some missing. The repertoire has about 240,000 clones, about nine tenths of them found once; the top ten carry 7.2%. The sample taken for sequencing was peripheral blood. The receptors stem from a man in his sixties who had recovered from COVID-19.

The CDR3 is CSASPSTSGGISEQFF. The CDR3 bases are TGCAGTGCGAGTCCCTCGACTAGCGGGGGGATCAGTGAGCAGTTCTTC. The chain combines TRBV20-1 with TRBJ2-1; 13 bases fit TRBD2. Germline values: CDR1 DFQATT, CDR2 SNEGSKA (reference sequence). V lost 6 bases, J lost 9 bases, and 14 bases stayed unmatched. The CDR3 spans 16 residues.

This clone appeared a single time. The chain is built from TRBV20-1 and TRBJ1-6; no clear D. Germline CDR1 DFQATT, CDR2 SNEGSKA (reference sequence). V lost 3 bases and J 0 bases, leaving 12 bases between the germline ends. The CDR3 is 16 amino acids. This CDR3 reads CSASAVPNSYNSPLHF. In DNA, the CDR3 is TGCAGTGCTAGTGCGGTCCCTAACTCCTATAATTCACCCCTCCACTTT.

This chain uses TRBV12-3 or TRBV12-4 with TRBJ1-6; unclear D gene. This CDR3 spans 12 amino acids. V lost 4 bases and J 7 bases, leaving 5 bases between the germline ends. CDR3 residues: CASSYGNSPLHF. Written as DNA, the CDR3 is TGTGCCAGCAGTTACGGGAATTCACCCCTCCACTTT.

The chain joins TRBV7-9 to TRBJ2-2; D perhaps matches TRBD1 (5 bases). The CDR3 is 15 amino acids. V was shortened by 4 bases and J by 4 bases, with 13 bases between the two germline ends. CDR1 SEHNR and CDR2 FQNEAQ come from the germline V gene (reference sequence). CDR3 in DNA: TGTGCCAGCAGCTCTCAGGGCTCGTTCACCGGGGAGCTGTTTTTT. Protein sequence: CASSSQGSFTGELFF.

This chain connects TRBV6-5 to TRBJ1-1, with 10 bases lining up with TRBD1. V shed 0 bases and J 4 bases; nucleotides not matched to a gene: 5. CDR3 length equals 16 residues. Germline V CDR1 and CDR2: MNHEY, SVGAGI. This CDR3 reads CASSYSRGTGVTEAFF. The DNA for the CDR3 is TGTGCCAGCAGTTACTCTCGCGGGACAGGGGTCACTGAAGCTTTCTTT.

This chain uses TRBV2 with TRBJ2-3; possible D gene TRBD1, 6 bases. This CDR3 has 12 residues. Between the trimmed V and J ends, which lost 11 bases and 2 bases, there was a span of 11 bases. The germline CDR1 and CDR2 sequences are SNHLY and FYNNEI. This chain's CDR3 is CAGRDNTDTQYF. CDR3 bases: TGTGCCGGCCGGGACAACACAGATACGCAGTATTTT.

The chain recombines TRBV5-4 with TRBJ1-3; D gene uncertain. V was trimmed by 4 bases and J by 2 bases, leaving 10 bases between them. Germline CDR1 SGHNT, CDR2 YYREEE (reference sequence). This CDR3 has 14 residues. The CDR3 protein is CASSRGGPGNTIYF. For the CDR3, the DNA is TGTGCCAGCAGCCGGGGAGGGCCTGGAAACACCATATATTTT.

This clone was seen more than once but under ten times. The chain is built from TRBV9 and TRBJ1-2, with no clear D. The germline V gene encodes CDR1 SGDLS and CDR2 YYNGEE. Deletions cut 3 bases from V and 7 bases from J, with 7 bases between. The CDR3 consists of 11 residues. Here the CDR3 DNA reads TGTGCCAGCAGCGAGGAGGGTGGCTACACCTTC. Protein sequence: CASSEEGGYTF.

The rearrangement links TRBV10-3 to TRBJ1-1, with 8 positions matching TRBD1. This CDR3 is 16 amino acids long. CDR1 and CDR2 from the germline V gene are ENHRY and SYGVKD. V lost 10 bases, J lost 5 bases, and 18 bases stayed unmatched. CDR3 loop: CATATGAGRGNTEAFF. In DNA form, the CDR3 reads TGTGCCACCGCGACAGGGGCGGGCCGGGGGAATACTGAAGCTTTCTTT.

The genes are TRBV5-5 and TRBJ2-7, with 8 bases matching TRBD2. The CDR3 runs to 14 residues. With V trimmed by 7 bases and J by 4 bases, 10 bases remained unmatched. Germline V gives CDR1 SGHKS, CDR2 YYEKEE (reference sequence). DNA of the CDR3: TGTGCCAGCCGTCGCGGTAGCGGGACTTACGAGCAGTACGTC. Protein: CASRRGSGTYEQYV.

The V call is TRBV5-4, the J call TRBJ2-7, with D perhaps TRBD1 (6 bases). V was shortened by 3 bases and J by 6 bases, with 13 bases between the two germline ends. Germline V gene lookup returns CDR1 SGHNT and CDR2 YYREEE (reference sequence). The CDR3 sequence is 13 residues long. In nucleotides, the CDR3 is TGTGCCAGCAGCTCGCCAGGGGTGGCCGAGCAGTACTTC. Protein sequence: CASSSPGVAEQYF.

CDR3 nucleotide sequence: TGTGCCAGCAGCCCGTCCCAGGGTTTCCAAGAGACCCAGTACTTC. Amino acid sequence: CASSPSQGFQETQYF. The rearrangement links TRBV7-7 to TRBJ2-5; D is possibly TRBD1 (5 bases). The CDR3 runs 15 residues. Germline-derived CDR1 and CDR2 are SSHAT and FNYEAQ (reference sequence). The V end was cut by 5 bases, the J end by 1 base, with 14 bases between. The whole variable domain, filled in from reference TRBV7-7 and TRBJ2-5, reads GAGVSQSPRYKVTKRGQDVTLRCDPISSHATLYWYQQALGQGPEFLTYFNYEAQPDKSGLPSDRFSAERPEGSISTLTIQRTEQRDSAMYRCASSPSQGFQETQYFGPGTRLLVL.

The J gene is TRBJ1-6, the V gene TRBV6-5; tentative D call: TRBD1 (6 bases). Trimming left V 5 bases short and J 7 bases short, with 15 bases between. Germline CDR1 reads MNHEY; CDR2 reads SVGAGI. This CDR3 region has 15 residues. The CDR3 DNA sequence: TGTGCCAGCAGTCGGGACATCTTCCTGAATTCACCCCTCCACTTT. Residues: CASSRDIFLNSPLHF.

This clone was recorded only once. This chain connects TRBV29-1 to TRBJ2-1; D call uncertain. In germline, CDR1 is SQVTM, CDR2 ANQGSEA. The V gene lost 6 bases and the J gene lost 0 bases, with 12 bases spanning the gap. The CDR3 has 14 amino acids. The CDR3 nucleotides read TGCAGCGTGAAGGCACGGAGCTCCTACAATGAGCAGTTCTTC. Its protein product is CSVKARSSYNEQFF.

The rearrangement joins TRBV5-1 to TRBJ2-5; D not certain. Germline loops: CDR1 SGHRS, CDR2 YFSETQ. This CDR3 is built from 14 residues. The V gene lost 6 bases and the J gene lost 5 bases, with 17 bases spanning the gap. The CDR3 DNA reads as TGCGCCAGCAAAAGACTCCCGACTCGGGAGACCCAGTACTTC. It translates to CASKRLPTRETQYF.

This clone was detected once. CDR3 residues: CASSEAQRESDGYTF. Written as DNA, the CDR3 is TGTGCCAGCAGTGAAGCGCAAAGGGAGTCGGATGGCTACACCTTC. The chain uses TRBV6-1 and TRBJ1-2; no definite D call. Germline V lookup: CDR1 MNHNS, CDR2 SASEGT. V lost 0 bases to trimming and J lost 6 bases, with 14 bases between them. There are 15 residues in the CDR3.

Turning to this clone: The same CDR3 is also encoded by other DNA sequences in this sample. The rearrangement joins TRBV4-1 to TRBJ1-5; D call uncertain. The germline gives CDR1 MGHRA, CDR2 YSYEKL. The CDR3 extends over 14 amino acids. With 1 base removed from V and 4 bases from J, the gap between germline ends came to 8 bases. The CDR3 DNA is TGCGCCAGCAGCCAAGCCGGGTCGAATCAGCCCCAGCATTTT. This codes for CASSQAGSNQPQHF.

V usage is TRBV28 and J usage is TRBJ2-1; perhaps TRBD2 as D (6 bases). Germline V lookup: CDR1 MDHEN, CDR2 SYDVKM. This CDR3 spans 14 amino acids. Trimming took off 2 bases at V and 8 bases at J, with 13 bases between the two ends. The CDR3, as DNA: TGTGCCAGCAGTTTAGGGGGACTTAGGGATGAGCAGTTCTTC. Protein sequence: CASSLGGLRDEQFF.

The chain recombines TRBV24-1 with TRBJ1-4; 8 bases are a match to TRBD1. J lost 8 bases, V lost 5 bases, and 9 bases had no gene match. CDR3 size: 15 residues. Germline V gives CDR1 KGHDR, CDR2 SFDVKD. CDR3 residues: CATSGSGGAREKLFF. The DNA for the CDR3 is TGTGCCACCAGTGGCTCAGGGGGCGCGAGGGAAAAACTGTTTTTT.

The CDR3: CASSLGLRAEAFF. The CDR3 nucleotides read TGTGCCAGCAGTTTGGGTCTTCGGGCTGAAGCTTTCTTT. The chain couples TRBV12-3 or TRBV12-4 to TRBJ1-1, with D unresolved. The CDR3 has 13 residues. V dropped 3 bases and J dropped 6 bases, with 11 bases sitting between them.

The CDR3 nucleotides read TGTGCCAGCAGGGGGGGGGTGGCAGGGGAACACGAGCAGTACTTC. This gives the protein CASRGGVAGEHEQYF. The V call is TRBV6-5, the J call TRBJ2-7, with TRBD2 as a possible D gene (7 bases). The CDR3 spans 15 residues. V dropped 6 bases and J dropped 5 bases, with 20 bases sitting between them. Germline assignment: CDR1 MNHEY and CDR2 SVGAGI.

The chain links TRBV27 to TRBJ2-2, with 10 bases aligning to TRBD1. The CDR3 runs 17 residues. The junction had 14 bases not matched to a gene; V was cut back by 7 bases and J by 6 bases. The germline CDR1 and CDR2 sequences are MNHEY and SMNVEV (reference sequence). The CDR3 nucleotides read TGTGCCAGCACGCCATCCGGGACAGGGGCCCTCGCCGGGGAGCTGTTTTTT. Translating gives CASTPSGTGALAGELFF.

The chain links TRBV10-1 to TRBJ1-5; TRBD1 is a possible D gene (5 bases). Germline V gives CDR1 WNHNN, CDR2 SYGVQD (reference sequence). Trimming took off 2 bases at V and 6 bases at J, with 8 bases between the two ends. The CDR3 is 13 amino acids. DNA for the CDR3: TGCGCCAGCAGTGAGGGGGGGACTCAGCCCCAGCATTTT. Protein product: CASSEGGTQPQHF.

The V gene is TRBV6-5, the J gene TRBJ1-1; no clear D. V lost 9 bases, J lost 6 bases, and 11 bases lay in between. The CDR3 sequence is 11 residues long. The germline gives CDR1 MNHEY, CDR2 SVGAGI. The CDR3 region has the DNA TGTGCCAGTACTGGGCGCTCTGAAGCTTTCTTT. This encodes CASTGRSEAFF.